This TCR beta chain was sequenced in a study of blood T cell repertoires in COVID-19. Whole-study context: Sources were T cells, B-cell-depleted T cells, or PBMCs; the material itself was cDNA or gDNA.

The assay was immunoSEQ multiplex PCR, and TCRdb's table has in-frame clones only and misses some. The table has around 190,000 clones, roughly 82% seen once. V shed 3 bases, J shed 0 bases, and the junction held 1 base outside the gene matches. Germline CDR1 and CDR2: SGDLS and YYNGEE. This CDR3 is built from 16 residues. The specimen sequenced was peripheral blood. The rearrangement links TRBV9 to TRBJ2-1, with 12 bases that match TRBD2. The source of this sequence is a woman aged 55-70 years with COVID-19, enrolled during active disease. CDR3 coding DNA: TGTGCCAGCAGCGAGACTAGCGGGGGCTCCTACAATGAGCAGTTCTTC. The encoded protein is CASSETSGGSYNEQFF.